These 8 T cell receptor beta chains share one sample of origin, sequenced in a study of Graves' ophthalmopathy and Graves' hyperthyroidism. Amplifying from RNA transcripts, the study obtained TCR beta CDR3 regions. Amplification began with first-round RT-PCR using HTBI primers, then second-round multiplex PCR was performed. TCRdb reanalysed the multiplex PCR reads using MiXCR and keeps one entry per CDR3 protein. The sample shows approximately 640,000 distinct CDR3 sequences, under 50% of them seen only once. The sequencing input was peripheral blood. The receptors come from an adult man with Graves' ophthalmopathy.

V usage is TRBV5-1 and J usage is TRBJ2-5; 8 nucleotides line up with TRBD2. V was clipped by 3 bases and J by 1 base; unmatched bases: 14. Germline V lookup: CDR1 SGHRS, CDR2 YFSETQ. The length of the CDR3 is 18 residues. The CDR3 protein is CASSSPGEGGGTQETQYF. Here the CDR3 DNA reads TGCGCCAGCAGCTCCCCGGGTGAAGGCGGGGGGACCCAAGAGACCCAGTACTTC.

This clonotype showed up just once. The chain employs TRBV4-1 and TRBJ1-2; 9 nucleotides align to TRBD1. This CDR3 contains 16 residues. After removal of 3 bases from V and 7 bases from J, the junction contained 12 bases not matched to a gene. The V gene's germline CDR1 is MGHRA and CDR2 YSYEKL. CDR3 coding DNA: TGCGCCAGCAGCCATCCCAAGGGGACAGGGTTTATTGGCTACACCTTC. This sequence encodes CASSHPKGTGFIGYTF.

The J gene is TRBJ1-5, the V gene TRBV19; D may be TRBD1 (5 bases). The CDR3 length is 13 residues. Germline CDR1 is LNHDA and CDR2 is SQIVND (reference sequence). V lost 7 bases to trimming and J lost 6 bases, with 13 bases between them. CDR3 DNA: TGTGCCAGTATTGTAGGGACGAGTCAGCCCCAGCATTTT. It translates to CASIVGTSQPQHF.

Ten or more counts support this clonotype. The rearrangement joins TRBV6-6 to TRBJ1-2; D is perhaps TRBD1 (5 bases). The CDR3 has 14 residues. The V gene lost 0 bases and the J gene lost 8 bases, with 13 bases spanning the gap. The germline V gene encodes CDR1 MNHNY and CDR2 SVGAGI (reference sequence). The CDR3 DNA follows: TGTGCCAGCAGTTACTCCATTGGCGGGGGAGGCTACACCTTC. Amino acids: CASSYSIGGGGYTF.

There are many counts of this clonotype. The gene calls are TRBV6-5 and TRBJ2-5; 7 bases fit TRBD1. Germline CDR1 MNHEY, CDR2 SVGAGI. Trimming at V came to 0 bases and at J to 10 bases, leaving 14 bases not matched to a gene. CDR3 length: 16 amino acids. The CDR3 DNA sequence: TGTGCCAGCAGTTACTCCCTTCGGAAGGGGGCTTGGGTCCAGTACTTC. This sequence encodes CASSYSLRKGAWVQYF.

This clonotype was detected only a few times. The chain links TRBV19 to TRBJ2-5; 8 bases align to TRBD2. Germline V gene data show CDR1 as LNHDA and CDR2 as SQIVND (reference sequence). The length of the CDR3 is 13 residues. V dropped 7 bases and J dropped 4; count of bases not matched to a gene: 5. Here the CDR3 DNA reads TGTGCCAGTAAGGGGCTAGCGGGAGAGACCCAGTACTTC. Translating gives CASKGLAGETQYF.

The chain has TRBV19 and TRBJ2-1; D is perhaps TRBD2 (5 bases). From germline, CDR1 is LNHDA and CDR2 SQIVND (reference sequence). Between the trimmed V and J ends, which lost 1 base and 7 bases, there was a span of 8 bases. This CDR3 has 13 amino acids. The CDR3 bases are TGTGCCAGTAGTATAGTAGGGAGTAATGAGCAGTTCTTC. As protein: CASSIVGSNEQFF.

The V gene is TRBV7-9, the J gene TRBJ1-1; D gene unclear. Deletions cut 1 base from V and 1 base from J, with 7 bases between. CDR3 size: 14 residues. The germline V gene has CDR1 SEHNR and CDR2 FQNEAQ (reference sequence). This CDR3 reads CASSLELGNTEAFF. As DNA, the CDR3 is TGTGCCAGCAGCTTAGAATTGGGGAACACTGAAGCTTTCTTT.